This TCR beta chain was sequenced for a study of cytomegalovirus exposure and HLA in healthy donors (dated by TCRdb to 2017 to 2019). About the investigation overall: An earlier analysis of approximately 640 of the donors reported about 290 Gb of sequence data and some 100 million unique TCR beta sequences from about 200 million T cells. In a later analysis, previously published TCR beta repertoires from 666 donors were re-analyzed and high-resolution HLA genotyping was added so that TCR occurrence patterns could be studied. The study was designed to test whether signatures of past pathogen exposure could be identified by cataloging public T cell receptors. The study used immunosequencing to profile the T cell repertoires of 670 or so subjects and linked those repertoires to cytomegalovirus serostatus. High-throughput TCR immunosequencing, statistical association of individual TCRs with disease status, and machine learning were combined to predict cytomegalovirus infection status. Among roughly 400 genotyped donors of the cohort, an average of around 220,000 unique TCR beta nucleotide sequences was sequenced per donor, of which about 18% were non-productive. HLA typing covered class I and class II loci at four-digit resolution. Roughly 5 DR-DQ haplotypes were handled as single units for association and clustering, since linkage in the cohort was strong. Rather than drawing on any new phenotypic data, the later analysis identified candidate immune exposures from TCR beta sequences and the way those sequences occurred across donors. In addition to the first cohort of 666 subjects, a separate validation cohort of 120 different subjects was used. Of the roughly 400 genotyped donors, roughly 76% were placed in the genetic ancestry cluster associated with self-reported Caucasian donors. Donor age, sex, ethnicity and CMV serostatus were collected together with the repertoire data. In an earlier analysis of several hundred of the donors, high-throughput TCR beta sequencing was used to judge whether each TCR beta V gene segment behaved as functional or pseudogenic. An early release that covered 640 HLA-typed donors contained 250 to 350 gigabases of sequencing data and tens of millions of unique TCR sequences. A later genetic analysis used genome-wide SNP genotypes for about 60% of the roughly 670 donors, treating that subset as a discovery cohort. The number of donors typed differed by locus, with roughly 629-640 for A, B, C, DRB1 and DQB1, over 500 for DQA1, 600 to 610 for DPA1, and some 450 for DPB1. Every repertoire in the discovery cohort had been generated on one and the same sequencing platform. Results the study describes overall, beyond this receptor: The only immune exposure information available for the cohort was CMV serostatus. Specific HLA alleles were associated with over 15,000 TCR beta sequences at a false discovery rate of 0.05 in a later analysis. The sequencing pipeline was judged likely to have produced a cluster of highly shared sequence variants as a technical artifact. While some public TCRs were present in many individuals, most TCR sequences turned up only very rarely across donors. In a later analysis, HLA-associated TCR beta chains were found to be more clonally expanded and to have lower generation probabilities than equally common non-associated chains. Because counts were too low, approximately 15 rarely observed V segments, including chromosome 9 orphons, were excluded from the earlier analysis of roughly 580 of the donors. The study gave a list of 150 to 200 TCR beta chains associated with cytomegalovirus. Because the 87-base-pair reads could not distinguish some IMGT-functional V segments, including TRBV6-2 and TRBV6-3, those segments were excluded. A later genetic analysis associated a missense DCLRE1C variant with V-gene and J-gene trimming of TCR beta chains, and an independent cohort replicated the association. Because HLA typing was missing for some donors at each locus, association tests included only the typed subset. According to a later analysis, parvovirus B19, influenza, CMV and Epstein-Barr virus appeared linked to several top co-occurrence clusters. Broadly in line with IMGT annotations, most TCR beta V segments showed up in productive rearrangements about 90% or about 30% of the time in an earlier analysis of 587 of the donors. A later analysis found that most CMV-associated TCR beta chains appeared HLA-restricted, with HLA associations seemingly driven largely by CMV exposure. Roughly uniform sequencing depth across donors was assumed in presence/absence analyses, although this assumption may not hold. According to a later analysis, TCR association rates differed among HLA loci, with DRB1 alleles showing the most associated TCRs and HLA-C alleles showing the fewest. The authors suggested that the approach could potentially be extended to other disease states and immunological phenotypes. In a later genetic analysis, fewer N-insertions in productive TCRs were reported among donors in an Asian-associated ancestry cluster than the approximately 630-donor mean. The classifier was reported to diagnose cytomegalovirus status with high specificity and sensitivity in both the original cohort and the validation cohort. A further reported finding was that TCR beta sequences accurately predicted the HLA-A and HLA-B alleles for most subjects in the first cohort. Assigning TCR associations to individual alleles was difficult when HLA alleles, especially DR and DQ, strongly co-occurred. In this cohort, only TCR beta chains were sequenced, and detectable features were limited by the absence of alpha or paired-chain data. A few of the identified cytomegalovirus-associated TCR beta chains were confirmed in vitro to be specific for cytomegalovirus antigens. Correlated functional status among segregating V segments might be attributable to linkage disequilibrium, but an unknown experimental factor could not be ruled out.

The V and J ends are trimmed by 3 bases and 1 base, leaving 12 bases between them. Including the terminal cysteine and phenylalanine, the CDR3 comprises 16 residues. The kept DNA is CDR3 alone, 48 bases in frame from the first base. CDR1 and CDR2, looked up from the germline V gene, are MNHNS and SASEGT. As regards this clone: The target of this receptor is not known. Base qualities are missing; no much larger clone stands one base away.

Libraries were constructed by the immunoSEQ multiplex PCR assay. A mixture of 60 forward primers for TCR Vbeta segments and 13 reverse primers for TCR Jbeta segments was used in the multiplex PCR. A multiplex PCR assay on genomic DNA amplified the CDR3 region of rearranged TCR beta genes. On the Illumina HiSeq System, the amplified TCR beta libraries were sequenced as 87-base-pair reads. For the original study's pipeline: Across the 600 to 700 repertoires, a later analysis counted approximately 75 million unique TCR beta chains, 9.5 million to 13 million of which were shared by at least two donors. Raw reads were error-corrected and collapsed into unique sequences by a nearest-neighbor algorithm in which closely related sequences were merged to remove PCR and sequencing errors. Alignment of CDR3 sequences to IMGT reference sequences was used to assign V, D and J gene segments. For a sequence to be retained, a match of at least six nucleotides was required to both a V gene segment and a J gene segment. Rearrangements were classified as productive when the CDR3 lacked stop codons and remained in frame with V and J, and all other rearrangements were classified as non-productive. Following IMGT convention, CDR3 was defined as the stretch from the second conserved V-encoded cysteine up to the conserved J-encoded phenylalanine. The earlier analysis of 500 to 750 of the donors excluded any sequence lacking an unambiguous match to a single V gene segment. An earlier analysis of some 500 of the donors classified V segments as functional when productive rearrangements were above 56.7% and as segregating when the standard deviation between donors was above 5%. A statistical classification framework was developed to diagnose cytomegalovirus status using the catalog of TCR beta chain sequences. In a later analysis, TCR nucleotide sequences were compared against IMGT/GENE-DB human TR gene sequences so that V and J genes could be assigned. A later analysis assigned CDR3 sequences and most-parsimonious VDJ recombination scenarios with the TCRdist pipeline. A later analysis defined each TCR beta chain by its CDR3 amino acid sequence plus V-gene family, and excluded reads lacking a unique V-gene family. As a way to deal with suspected cross-contamination and a sequencing artifact, a later analysis dropped hundreds of nucleotide sequences that were highly shared and had low generation probability. A later analysis calculated a clonal expansion index for each public chain from normalized within-repertoire ranks of inferred template counts. A later analysis computed generation probabilities with a VDJ recombination model fitted to out-of-frame rearrangements, and checked the results against IGoR. Hypergeometric tests were used in a later analysis to score TCR-TCR, TCR-HLA and TCR-CMV co-occurrence, with a repertoire-size bias correction applied to the TCR pairs. In a later analysis, false discovery rates were estimated by permuting HLA or CMV assignments 20 times. In a later analysis, co-occurring TCRs were grouped using DBSCAN, with TCRdist sequence similarity added in when clustering inside HLA-allele-positive subsets. For co-occurrence clustering, repertoires with fewer than 30,000 or more than 120,000 public chains were excluded, along with 5 or 6 repertoires with anomalous nucleotide sharing. TCRdb took this table from immuneACCESS and kept in-frame rearrangements with V and J called. Such tables lack part of the clones; where checked against another copy, unresolved V genes explain under half of the gap, and the rest is unexplained. The V and J calls and clone size were taken over from that table, and D and trimming were inferred from the DNA. Present in this sample are roughly 140,000 clones, 75% to 85% of which were seen just once. The ten largest clones take up 3.5% of the sample.

The cohort consisted of approximately 670 healthy bone marrow donors. Cohort members were all nominally healthy when sampled, although unrecorded immune exposures were likely present. Of the approximately 670 cohort members, 250 to 300 had a positive CMV serostatus and roughly 370 had a negative one, while no CMV serostatus was recorded for the donor. A peripheral blood sample was provided by each donor, and peripheral blood mononuclear cells were used for TCR beta sequencing. The Qiagen DNeasy Blood Extraction Kit was used to extract genomic DNA from the blood cell samples. The rearranged segments are TRBV6-1 and TRBJ2-2; TRBD2 is a weak D gene call, 5 bases matching. This clonotype was sampled from a human donor in good health. Sequencing was done on a sample of PBMCs. The CDR3 loop reads CASSDLAGRNTGELFF. The DNA is TGTGCCAGCAGTGACCTCGCGGGTCGGAACACCGGGGAGCTGTTTTTT.